This T cell receptor (beta chain) was retrieved from a study of long-term antiretroviral therapy in people with HIV. Version v3.0 of the immunoSEQ assay ran at survey level. Profiling relied on immunoSEQ multiplex PCR, and the TCRdb table lists in-frame clones only, not all of them. The sample consists of nearly 25,000 clones, around 80% of them appearing once. Trimming stripped 9 bases from V and 4 bases from J, with 13 bases between. The germline CDR1 and CDR2 sequences are ENHRY and SYGVKD. The CDR3 is made up of 13 amino acids. Notes on the study in general: Repertoires with HIV possessed tighter CDR3 length spans than those of controls.

Details on this clone: Its specificity is not known.

This sequence originates from a man aged 50 or older with HIV. Sample: unsorted PBMCs, taken 3 years after starting antiretroviral therapy. This chain links TRBV10-3 with TRBJ1-5; D is perhaps TRBD1 (5 bases). This CDR3 is CAMASGGNQPQHF. DNA for the CDR3: TGTGCCATGGCGTCGGGGGGTAATCAGCCCCAGCATTTT.